These 15 T cell receptor beta chains were sequenced from one sample in a study of cytomegalovirus exposure and HLA in healthy donors. Primers for the PCR totalled 60 Vbeta and 13 Jbeta. Profiling relied on immunoSEQ multiplex PCR, and the TCRdb table lists in-frame clones only, not all of them. Of roughly 170,000 clones listed, over 70% are singletons. Sequenced input: PBMCs. All receptors come from a woman in her twenties or thirties in good health and CMV-seronegative.

This clone was observed once. The chain is built from TRBV28 and TRBJ2-7, with D tentatively TRBD2 (6 bases). The germline V gene has CDR1 MDHEN and CDR2 SYDVKM. CDR3 size: 14 residues. V shed 2 bases and J shed 5 bases, with 13 bases lying between them. The CDR3 protein is CASSLGGTTDEQYF. For the CDR3, the DNA is TGTGCCAGCAGTTTAGGGGGGACCACCGACGAGCAGTACTTC.

This chain joins TRBV19 and TRBJ2-5; weak D call: TRBD2 (5 bases). The CDR3 runs to 13 residues. Germline-derived CDR1 and CDR2 are LNHDA and SQIVND (reference sequence). Trimming shortened V by 3 bases and J by 5 bases, and 10 bases separated the two germline ends. This chain's CDR3 is CASSIQLGETQYF. The CDR3 DNA sequence: TGTGCCAGTAGTATTCAACTAGGGGAGACCCAGTACTTC.

The chain is built from TRBV5-1 and TRBJ1-1; 11 bases match TRBD1. Germline CDR1 and CDR2: SGHRS and YFSETQ. The CDR3 sequence is 17 residues long. Germline trimming cut 7 bases from V and 0 bases from J; bases unmatched to any gene: 11. The CDR3 DNA reads as TGCGCCAGCTTCCCACCGGGACAGGGGGGTCTGAACACTGAAGCTTTCTTT. Its protein product is CASFPPGQGGLNTEAFF.

The chain's CDR3 is CATSREMGAGGTEAFF. In DNA, the CDR3 is TGTGCCACCAGCAGAGAAATGGGAGCCGGGGGCACTGAAGCTTTCTTT. The chain carries TRBV15 and TRBJ1-1, with D maybe TRBD1 (5 bases). Trimming took off 0 bases at V and 4 bases at J, with 15 bases between the two ends. CDR1 and CDR2 (germline): LNHNV, YYDKDF (reference sequence). CDR3 length: 16 amino acids.

Only a few counts were recorded for this clone. J is TRBJ2-1 and V is TRBV11-2, with TRBD2 matching over 7 bases. The CDR3 sequence is 16 residues long. The V segment lost 5 bases and the J segment 5 bases; nucleotides outside the gene matches: 12. CDR1 is SGHAT, CDR2 FQNNGV, per germline. Here the CDR3 reads CASSLYIGTKNNEQFF. The CDR3 DNA follows: TGTGCCAGCAGCCTATACATTGGGACTAAAAACAATGAGCAGTTCTTC. The whole variable domain, filled in from reference TRBV11-2 and TRBJ2-1, reads EAGVAQSPRYKIIEKRQSVAFWCNPISGHATLYWYQQILGQGPKLLIQFQNNGVVDDSQLPKDRFSAERLKGVDSTLKIQPAKLEDSAVYLCASSLYIGTKNNEQFFGPGTRLTVL.

CDR3 sequence: CASSKEVGTGGVRQPQHF. The CDR3 DNA is TGTGCCAGCAGCAAAGAGGTGGGGACAGGGGGCGTCAGGCAGCCCCAGCATTTT. This chain joins TRBV21-1 and TRBJ1-5; the table assigns TRBD1, which was not confirmed against the DNA. TRBV21-1 is given as a pseudogene. The CDR3 is 18 residues long.

This clone has a handful of counts. The chain joins TRBV7-9 to TRBJ2-5, with D hard to call. Germline lookup yields CDR1 SEHNR and CDR2 FQNEAQ (reference sequence). Trimming stripped 5 bases from V and 1 base from J, with 8 bases between. CDR3 length equals 13 residues. CDR3 loop: CASSPVVQETQYF. The CDR3 nucleotides are TGTGCCAGCAGCCCGGTAGTCCAAGAGACCCAGTACTTC.

V and J are TRBV7-2 and TRBJ1-6, with TRBD1 identical over 7 bases. V shed 2 bases and J 14 bases; nucleotides not matched to a gene: 18. The CDR3 is 17 residues long. CDR1 and CDR2 (germline): SGHTA, FQGNSA. CDR3 loop: CASSLRGAQGYVAALHF. The CDR3 DNA sequence: TGTGCCAGCAGCTTAAGGGGGGCACAGGGGTACGTCGCGGCCCTCCACTTT.

J is TRBJ2-1 and V is TRBV15, with D perhaps matching TRBD2 (6 bases). The germline V and J ends were trimmed by 5 bases and 7 bases, with 9 bases remaining between them. Looked up from germline, CDR1 is LNHNV and CDR2 is YYDKDF (reference sequence). The CDR3 runs to 12 residues. The CDR3 DNA is TGTGCCACCAGCGGGACTCGGAATGAGCAGTTCTTC. It specifies CATSGTRNEQFF.

The chain joins TRBV4-1 to TRBJ1-6; 7 bases map to TRBD1. Trimming at V came to 0 bases and at J to 4 bases, leaving 9 bases not matched to a gene. The CDR3 has 18 residues. Germline V CDR1 and CDR2: MGHRA, YSYEKL. Here the CDR3 reads CASSQDWDSEGYNSPLHF. The DNA for the CDR3 is TGCGCCAGCAGCCAAGATTGGGACAGCGAGGGGTATAATTCACCCCTCCACTTT.

The gene calls are TRBV2 and TRBJ1-5; no firm D call. The V gene's germline CDR1 is SNHLY and CDR2 FYNNEI. This CDR3 is built from 14 residues. V dropped 7 bases and J dropped 0 bases, with 10 bases sitting between them. CDR3 nucleotide sequence: TGTGCCAGCATCGGTAAAGATAGCAATCAGCCCCAGCATTTT. Protein sequence: CASIGKDSNQPQHF.

The rearrangement links TRBV2 to TRBJ2-3; no clear D gene. Germline V gene data show CDR1 as SNHLY and CDR2 as FYNNEI. The CDR3 has 14 amino acids. V shed 4 bases and J shed 1 base, with 9 bases lying between them. CDR3 DNA: TGTGCCAGCAGTGGCGGTGCGGGCACAGATACGCAGTATTTT. As protein: CASSGGAGTDTQYF.

This chain connects TRBV27 to TRBJ2-5; tentatively, D is TRBD2 (6 bases). Germline-derived CDR1 and CDR2 are MNHEY and SMNVEV (reference sequence). V lost 1 base and J 2 bases, leaving 11 bases between the germline ends. The length of the CDR3 is 15 residues. The CDR3 loop reads CASSLWGDLQETQYF. Here the CDR3 DNA reads TGTGCCAGCAGTTTATGGGGGGACCTTCAAGAGACCCAGTACTTC.

There are a few counts of this clone. The rearrangement uses TRBV7-3 and TRBJ1-2; the match to TRBD1 covers 10 bases. Losses at the gene ends were 4 bases for V and 8 bases for J; bases not matched to a gene: 4. The CDR3 covers 13 residues. Germline lookup yields CDR1 SGHTA and CDR2 FQGTGA. CDR3 protein: CASSSTTGGGYTF. The CDR3 region has the DNA TGTGCCAGCAGCTCAACGACAGGGGGCGGCTACACCTTC.

This clone was found a few times. V usage is TRBV10-1 and J usage is TRBJ2-3, with D maybe TRBD1 (6 bases). CDR3 length equals 13 residues. Germline lookup yields CDR1 WNHNN and CDR2 SYGVQD (reference sequence). Between the trimmed V and J ends, which lost 8 bases and 8 bases, there was a span of 17 bases. This CDR3 is CASGQGSSSTQYF. CDR3 bases: TGCGCCAGCGGGCAGGGGTCCTCTAGTACGCAGTATTTT.